This T cell receptor (beta chain) was captured in a study of Ad26.COV2.S vaccination and SARS-CoV-2 variants. The table came from immunoSEQ multiplex PCR; TCRdb's copy has only in-frame clones and leaves some out. The sample shows about 350,000 clones, approximately 90% of them seen only once. A remark on this clone: Its antigen remains unknown.

Study-level points and caveats: The TCR breadth and depth analyses may have produced an underestimate of total T cell responses.

Treatment of the sample: roughly 18 received Ad26.COV2.S at low or high dose, single or two shots; about 5 received placebo; per-sample allocation not given. The investigators took samples on day 63 after the first vaccine or placebo injection. This sequence was found in a person aged 18-65 years who received the Ad26.COV2.S COVID-19 vaccine or a placebo. The sample here was peripheral blood, taken in a trial of Ad26.COV2.S vaccine versus placebo.

CDR3 DNA: TGTGCCAGCAGTTACGGGGGAAGTATCTACGAGCAGTACTTC. Encoded protein: CASSYGGSIYEQYF. The chain carries TRBV6-5 and TRBJ2-7; D tentatively fits TRBD1 or TRBD2 (5 bases each). Trimming left V 2 bases short and J 3 bases short, with 11 bases between. The CDR3 has 14 amino acids. In germline, CDR1 is MNHEY, CDR2 SVGAGI.